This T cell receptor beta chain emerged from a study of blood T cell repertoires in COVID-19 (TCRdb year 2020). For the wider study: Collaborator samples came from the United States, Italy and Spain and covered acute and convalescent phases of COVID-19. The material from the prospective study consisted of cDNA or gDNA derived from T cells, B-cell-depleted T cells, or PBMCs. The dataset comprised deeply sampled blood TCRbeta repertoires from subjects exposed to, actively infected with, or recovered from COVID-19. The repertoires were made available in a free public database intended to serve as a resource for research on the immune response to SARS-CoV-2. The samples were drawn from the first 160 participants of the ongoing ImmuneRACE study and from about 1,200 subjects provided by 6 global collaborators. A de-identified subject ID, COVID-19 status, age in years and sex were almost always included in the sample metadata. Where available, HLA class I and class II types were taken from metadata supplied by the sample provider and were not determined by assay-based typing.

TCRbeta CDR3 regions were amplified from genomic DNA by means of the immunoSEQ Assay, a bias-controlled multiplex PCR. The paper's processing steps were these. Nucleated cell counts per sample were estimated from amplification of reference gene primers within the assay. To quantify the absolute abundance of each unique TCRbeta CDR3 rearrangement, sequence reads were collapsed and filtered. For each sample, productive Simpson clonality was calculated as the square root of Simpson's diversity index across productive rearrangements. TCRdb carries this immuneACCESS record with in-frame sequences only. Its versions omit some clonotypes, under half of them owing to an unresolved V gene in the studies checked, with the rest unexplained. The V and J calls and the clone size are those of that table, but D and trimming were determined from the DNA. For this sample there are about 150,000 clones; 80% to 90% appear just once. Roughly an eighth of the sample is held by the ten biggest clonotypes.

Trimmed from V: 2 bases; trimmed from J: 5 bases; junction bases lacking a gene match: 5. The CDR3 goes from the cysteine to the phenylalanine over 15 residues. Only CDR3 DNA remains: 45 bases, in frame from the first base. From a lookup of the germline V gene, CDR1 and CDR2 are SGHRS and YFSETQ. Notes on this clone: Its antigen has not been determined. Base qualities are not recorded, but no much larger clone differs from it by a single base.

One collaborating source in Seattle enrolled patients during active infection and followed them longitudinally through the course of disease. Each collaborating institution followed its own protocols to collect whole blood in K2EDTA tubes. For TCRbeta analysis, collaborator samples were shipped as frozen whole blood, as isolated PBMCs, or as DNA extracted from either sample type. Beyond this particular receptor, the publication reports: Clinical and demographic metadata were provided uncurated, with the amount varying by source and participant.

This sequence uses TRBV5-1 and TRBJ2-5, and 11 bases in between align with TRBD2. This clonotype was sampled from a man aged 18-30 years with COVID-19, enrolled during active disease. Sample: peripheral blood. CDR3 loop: CASSLRTSGSETQYF. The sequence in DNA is TGCGCCAGCAGCTTACGGACTAGCGGGTCGGAGACCCAGTACTTC. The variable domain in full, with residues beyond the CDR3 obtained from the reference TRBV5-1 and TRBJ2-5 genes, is KAGVTQTPRYLIKTRGQQVTLSCSPISGHRSVSWYQQTPGQGLQFLFEYFSETQRNKGNFPGRFSGRQFSNSRSEMNVSTLELGDSALYLCASSLRTSGSETQYFGPGTRLLVL.